This T cell receptor (beta chain) was captured by sequencing in a study of response to subunit inactivated influenza vaccine. Findings and caveats of the study: That few new T cells are recruited by each seasonal influenza vaccination was the authors' suggestion.

Comment on this clonotype: Its antigen is still unknown.

The CDR3 consists of 16 residues. Germline CDR1 reads SGDLS; CDR2 reads YYNGEE. V gave up 4 bases and J gave up 5 bases; unmatched junction bases: 15. TCRdb passed the RT-PCR reads through MiXCR, listing each CDR3 protein once. Among more than 450,000 distinct CDR3 sequences listed, about 11% were seen once. A further study also used this sample, focusing on T cells expressing NK-cell markers. That source notes: Libraries used 5'RACE template switching adding universal primer site and UMIs. It was from sorted CD3+CD56+NKG2C+, CD3+CD56+NKG2C- and CD3+CD56-NKG2C+ T cells that TCR beta repertoires came. Several experiments employed an anti-gamma-delta TCR antibody to confine sorting to alpha-beta TCR T cells. Of the CD8+ T cell pool in 6 or 7 donors, about 1.0-8% was accounted for by dominant NKG2C+ clonotypes.

The sequencing here drew on PBMCs from blood, taken on the day of vaccination. The receptor's source is a man in his forties or fifties who received an inactivated influenza vaccine. The rearrangement uses TRBV9 and TRBJ2-7; 7 bases are shared with TRBD2. The CDR3 bases are TGTGCCAGCAGCCCAAGACCGGCGGGAGACGGCAACGAGCAGTACTTC. It specifies CASSPRPAGDGNEQYF.